The rows below give T cell receptor beta chains drawn from one sample of a study of blood T cells in healthy people across ages. MiXCR, run by TCRdb on the 5' RACE reads, gives a single entry per CDR3 protein. The data hold about 1.7 million distinct CDR3 sequences, with roughly 27% observed a single time. The sample taken for sequencing was blood. Source of these receptors: a woman aged 30 to 39 in good health. Each CDR3 is given with its conserved first and last residue. A D gene is named only where the DNA matches it firmly. Only some rows state a clone size, as once, few, many or a class for expanded clones.

j_gene | d_gene | v_gene | abundance | CDR3nt | CDR3aa
TRBJ1-2 | . | TRBV20-1 | few | TGCAGTGCTAGAGCCACCCGAGGGGCCAACTATGGCTACACCTTC | CSARATRGANYGYTF
TRBJ2-1 | TRBD2 | TRBV20-1 | . | TGCAGTGGCGAGCGGACTAGCGGGAGGTCTTCACATGAGCAGTTCTTC | CSGERTSGRSSHEQFF
TRBJ1-5 | TRBD1 | TRBV7-9 | few | TGTGCCAGCAGCTCCTCAGGGGGCGGATATGGTCAGCCCCAGCATTTT | CASSSSGGGYGQPQHF
TRBJ1-1 | TRBD1 | TRBV7-3 | few | TGTGCCAGCAGCGCGACAGGGCAGAACACTGAAGCTTTCTTT | CASSATGQNTEAFF
TRBJ2-3 | TRBD2 | TRBV20-1 | . | TGCAGTGCTAAATCCCGATCCGGGACTAGCGCTACAGATACGCAGTATTTT | CSAKSRSGTSATDTQYF
TRBJ2-4 | . | TRBV5-1 | many | TGCGCCAGCAGCCCACGACAGTCCGGAAACATTCAGTACTTC | CASSPRQSGNIQYF
TRBJ2-3 | TRBD2 | TRBV12-3/TRBV12-4 | few | TGTGCCAGCAGCCCCGAGCCGGGGGGGCCGGATACGCAGTATTTT | CASSPEPGGPDTQYF
TRBJ2-1 | . | TRBV18 | few | TGTGCCAGCTCACCGGGGCAGTCCAATGAGCAGTTCTTC | CASSPGQSNEQFF
TRBJ1-2 | . | TRBV7-2 | many | TGTGCCAGCAGCTTAGAGCGGCAGACCTATGGCTACACCTTC | CASSLERQTYGYTF
TRBJ1-2 | . | TRBV6-1 | . | TGTGCCAGCAGTTCGCTCTCCCCCCTGTCCTATGGCTACACCTTC | CASSSLSPLSYGYTF
TRBJ2-2 | TRBD2 | TRBV12-3/TRBV12-4 | . | TGTGCCAGCAGCCGGACTAGCGGGACCACCGGGGAGCTGTTTTTT | CASSRTSGTTGELFF
TRBJ1-4 | . | TRBV4-1 | . | TGCGCCAGCAGCCCCGGATACACCGCAACTAATGAAAAACTGTTTTTT | CASSPGYTATNEKLFF
TRBJ1-2 | . | TRBV7-2 | . | TGTGCCAGCAGCTTAGCCATCCAGTCGAGCCTTAACTATGGCTACACCTTC | CASSLAIQSSLNYGYTF
TRBJ2-1 | . | TRBV29-1 | many | TGCAGCGGAGTTCTGGGTAGCATCCTCGATGAGCAGTTCTTC | CSGVLGSILDEQFF
TRBJ2-7 | TRBD1 | TRBV5-1 | few | TGCGCCAGCAGCCCGACAGGGCTAAACTACGAGCAGTACTTC | CASSPTGLNYEQYF
TRBJ2-3 | . | TRBV5-1 | . | TGCGCCAGCAGCTTCGGGTCGGCTACCAGCACAGATACGCAGTATTTT | CASSFGSATSTDTQYF
TRBJ2-1 | . | TRBV5-1 | . | TGCGCCAGCAGCGACCAGGGAGGCGGGAATGAGCAGTTCTTC | CASSDQGGGNEQFF
TRBJ2-3 | . | TRBV20-1 | . | TGCAGTGCTAAAGAAGCGGGAGATACGCAGTATTTT | CSAKEAGDTQYF
TRBJ2-5 | TRBD2 | TRBV20-1 | . | TGCAGTGCCCGGCGGGAGAACCAAGAGACCCAGTACTTC | CSARRENQETQYF
TRBJ2-3 | . | TRBV7-2 | many | TGTGCCAGCAGCCAGCGGGTTAGCACAGATACGCAGTATTTT | CASSQRVSTDTQYF
TRBJ2-1 | . | TRBV28 | . | TGTGCCAGCAGCATGATCCTGAGGGACAATGAGCAGTTCTTC | CASSMILRDNEQFF
TRBJ1-1 | . | TRBV7-8 | . | TGTGCCAGCAGCTTAGCCGGCGTTATTGAAGCTTTCTTT | CASSLAGVIEAFF
TRBJ2-7 | . | TRBV10-3 | few | TGTGCCATCAGTGAAAAGGTCCACGAGCAGTACTTC | CAISEKVHEQYF
TRBJ1-4 | . | TRBV7-2 | . | TGTGCCAGCAGCTTGAAGCAGAATGAAAAACTGTTTTTT | CASSLKQNEKLFF
TRBJ2-7 | . | TRBV6-2/TRBV6-3 | . | TGTGCCAGCGGTCCTATTCGTGAGCAGTACTTC | CASGPIREQYF
TRBJ1-6 | TRBD1 | TRBV4-1 | many | TGCGCCAGCAGCCAAGGGACAGGGCTCCTGAATTCACCCCTCCACTTT | CASSQGTGLLNSPLHF
TRBJ1-1 | . | TRBV7-2 | . | TGTGCCAGCAGCTTGACAGGAAGGGTAGCTTTCTTT | CASSLTGRVAFF
TRBJ2-7 | . | TRBV2 | few | TGTGCCAGCAAGGTAACAGGGCTCCACGAGCAGTACTTC | CASKVTGLHEQYF
TRBJ1-2 | TRBD1 | TRBV12-3/TRBV12-4 | . | TGTGCCAGCAGTTTAACACAGGGGTTTGGCTACACCTTC | CASSLTQGFGYTF
TRBJ2-1 | TRBD2 | TRBV29-1 | . | TGCACTATCAGAGGGACTAGCGGGAGGGCCGAAGACAATGAGCAGTTCTTC | CTIRGTSGRAEDNEQFF
TRBJ1-5 | . | TRBV7-9 | . | TGCGCCAGCAGCTTAGATGGGGCGGGGAGGGAGCCCCAGCATTTT | CASSLDGAGREPQHF